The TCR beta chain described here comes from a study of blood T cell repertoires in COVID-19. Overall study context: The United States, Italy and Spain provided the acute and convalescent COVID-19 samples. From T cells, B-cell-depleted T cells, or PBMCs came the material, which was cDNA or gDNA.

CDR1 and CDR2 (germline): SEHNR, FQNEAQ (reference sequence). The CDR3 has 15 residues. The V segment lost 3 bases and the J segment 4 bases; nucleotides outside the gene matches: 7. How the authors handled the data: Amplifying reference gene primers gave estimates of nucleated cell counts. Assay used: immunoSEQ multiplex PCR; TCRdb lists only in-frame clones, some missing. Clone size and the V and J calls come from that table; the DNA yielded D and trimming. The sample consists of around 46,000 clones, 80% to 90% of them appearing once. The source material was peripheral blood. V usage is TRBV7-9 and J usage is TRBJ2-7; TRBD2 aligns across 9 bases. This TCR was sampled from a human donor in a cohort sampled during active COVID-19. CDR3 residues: CASSLGTSPTYEQYF. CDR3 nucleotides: TGTGCCAGCAGCTTGGGGACTAGCCCGACTTACGAGCAGTACTTC.